Below, 18 T cell receptor beta chains from the same sample are listed, as sequenced in a study of blood T cell repertoires in COVID-19 (dated by TCRdb to 2019 to 2021). The library was generated by the immunoSEQ multiplex PCR assay. TCRdb retrieved this table from immuneACCESS and kept in-frame rearrangements only. Not all clones are present; in checked studies, unresolved V genes account for under half, and no reason is known for the remainder. For this sample the table gives approximately 170,000 clones, of which around 82% were detected only once. Together, the top ten hold 9.5% to 13% of the sample. Source material: peripheral blood. These receptors were obtained from an older man with active or convalescent COVID-19.

The V and J genes are TRBV5-4 and TRBJ2-7, with D possibly being TRBD2 (7 bases). The germline CDR1 and CDR2 sequences are SGHNT and YYREEE (reference sequence). V was clipped by 4 bases and J by 5 bases, with 19 bases between them. The CDR3 sequence is 15 residues long. CDR3 DNA: TGTGCCAGCAGCACTAGGGGGAGGGCCCTCGACGAGCAGTACTTC. The encoded protein is CASSTRGRALDEQYF.

V and J are TRBV28 and TRBJ1-6; 11 bases align to TRBD1. The V segment lost 5 bases and the J segment 10 bases; nucleotides outside the gene matches: 4. The CDR3 sequence is 14 residues long. Germline CDR1 MDHEN, CDR2 SYDVKM. CDR3 DNA sequence: TGTGCCAGCAGTAGGACAGGGGGCGGCTCACCCCTCCACTTT. As protein: CASSRTGGGSPLHF. Based on the CDR3 plus reference TRBV28 and TRBJ1-6, the full variable domain is DVKVTQSSRYLVKRTGEKVFLECVQDMDHENMFWYRQDPGLGLRLIYFSYDVKMKEKGDIPEGYSVSREKKERFSLILESASTNQTSMYLCASSRTGGGSPLHFGNGTRLTVT.

The V and J genes are TRBV7-2 and TRBJ1-5; D is perhaps TRBD1 (6 bases). Germline assignment: CDR1 SGHTA and CDR2 FQGNSA. The CDR3 covers 16 residues. Trimming shortened V by 4 bases and J by 5 bases, and 18 bases separated the two germline ends. In nucleotides, the CDR3 is TGTGCCAGCAGCTCATTCCCCCAACAGGGCTATCAGCCCCAGCATTTT. Amino acids: CASSSFPQQGYQPQHF.

CDR3 in DNA: TGCGCCAGCAGCCATCCTACAGGGGATAGTAACACCATATATTTT. Translation gives CASSHPTGDSNTIYF. The chain links TRBV5-1 to TRBJ1-3, with 7 bases aligning to TRBD1. With V trimmed by 4 bases and J by 7 bases, 11 bases remained unmatched. Germline loops: CDR1 SGHRS, CDR2 YFSETQ. The CDR3 consists of 15 residues.

The chain carries TRBV30 and TRBJ1-4; 11 bases are a match to TRBD1. With 2 bases clipped from V and 1 base from J, the junction kept 6 bases outside the gene matches. CDR1 and CDR2 (germline): GTSNPN, SVGIG (reference sequence). This CDR3 is built from 17 residues. CDR3 residues: CAWSRTGGWRTNEKLFF. Written as DNA, the CDR3 is TGTGCCTGGAGTCGGACAGGGGGCTGGAGAACTAATGAAAAACTGTTTTTT.

This chain uses TRBV3-1 (or the pseudogene TRBV3-2) with TRBJ1-1; 7 bases align to TRBD1. Germline V CDR1 and CDR2: LGHDT, YNNKEL (reference sequence). J was trimmed by 5 bases and V by 4 bases; bases with no gene match: 13. This CDR3 spans 16 amino acids. CDR3 in amino acids: CASSPRTGTAGTEAFF. The CDR3 nucleotides read TGTGCCAGCAGCCCTAGAACCGGGACAGCCGGGACTGAAGCTTTCTTT.

This chain joins TRBV4-1 and TRBJ1-3; D is undetermined. Trimming took 4 bases from V and 4 from J, leaving 14 bases between them. The germline V gene has CDR1 MGHRA and CDR2 YSYEKL. CDR3 size: 15 residues. In DNA form, the CDR3 reads TGCGCCAGCAGCCCAAAAGACATCCGAGGAAACACCATATATTTT. Translated, it gives CASSPKDIRGNTIYF.

The V and J genes are TRBV5-8 and TRBJ1-1; weak D call: TRBD1 (5 bases). The germline V and J ends were trimmed by 1 base and 1 base, with 11 bases remaining between them. The CDR3 spans 15 residues. Looked up from germline, CDR1 is SGHTS and CDR2 is YDEGEE. CDR3 protein: CASSLWGKENTEAFF. CDR3 in DNA: TGTGCCAGCAGCTTGTGGGGCAAGGAGAACACTGAAGCTTTCTTT.

The chain has TRBV27 and TRBJ2-5, with TRBD1 identical over 9 bases. The J segment lost 1 base and the V segment lost 5 bases, leaving 2 bases of the junction unmatched. Germline CDR1 reads MNHEY; CDR2 reads SMNVEV (reference sequence). The CDR3 has 14 residues. CDR3 DNA sequence: TGTGCCAGCAGTAGGGACAGGGCCCAAGAGACCCAGTACTTC. It yields the protein CASSRDRAQETQYF.

V is TRBV28 and J is TRBJ2-7; 7 bases match TRBD1. Looked up from germline, CDR1 is MDHEN and CDR2 is SYDVKM. The CDR3 sequence is 14 residues long. Unmatched junction bases numbered 8, after V lost 5 bases and J lost 4 bases. CDR3 loop: CASSPGGGLYEQYF. CDR3 in DNA: TGTGCCAGCAGTCCAGGGGGTGGATTGTACGAGCAGTACTTC. The complete variable domain, with remaining parts taken from reference TRBV28 and TRBJ2-7, reads DVKVTQSSRYLVKRTGEKVFLECVQDMDHENMFWYRQDPGLGLRLIYFSYDVKMKEKGDIPEGYSVSREKKERFSLILESASTNQTSMYLCASSPGGGLYEQYFGPGTRLTVT.

The rearrangement uses TRBV7-8 and TRBJ2-6; perhaps TRBD2 as D (6 bases). This CDR3 contains 15 residues. Per the germline V gene, CDR1 is SGHVS and CDR2 is FQNEAQ. V dropped 5 bases and J dropped 0 bases, with 8 bases sitting between them. CDR3 residues: CASSPGGSGANVLTF. CDR3 DNA sequence: TGTGCCAGCAGCCCCGGGGGCTCTGGGGCCAACGTCCTGACTTTC. Using reference TRBV7-8 and TRBJ2-6 for the parts outside the CDR3, the full variable domain is GAGVSQSPRYKVAKRGQDVALRCDPISGHVSLFWYQQALGQGPEFLTYFQNEAQLDKSGLPSDRFFAERPEGSVSTLKIQRTQQEDSAVYLCASSPGGSGANVLTFGAGSRLTVL.

This clone appeared a few times. V is TRBV7-8 and J is TRBJ2-1, with D tentatively TRBD1 (5 bases). Trimming pared 2 bases from V and 5 bases from J, leaving 16 bases between. Germline V gives CDR1 SGHVS, CDR2 FQNEAQ. This CDR3 is built from 16 residues. The CDR3 DNA is TGTGCCAGCAGCTTACGCTGGACAACGGGTGACAATGAGCAGTTCTTC. This translates into CASSLRWTTGDNEQFF.

The J gene is TRBJ2-1, the V gene TRBV7-9; TRBD1 agrees at 10 bases. Looked up from germline, CDR1 is SEHNR and CDR2 is FQNEAQ (reference sequence). The length of the CDR3 is 16 residues. V was pared by 4 bases and J by 2 bases, with 5 bases of the junction left unmatched. The CDR3 sequence is CASSSRQGAAYNEQFF. For the CDR3, the DNA is TGTGCCAGCAGCTCTAGACAGGGGGCCGCCTACAATGAGCAGTTCTTC.

The V call is TRBV5-5, the J call TRBJ2-3; D is unclear. The V and J ends lost 4 bases and 3 bases respectively, with 12 bases between them. The germline V gene encodes CDR1 SGHKS and CDR2 YYEKEE (reference sequence). CDR3 size: 14 residues. The CDR3 coding sequence is TGTGCCAGCAGCCCCGCGCCGGGTACAGATACGCAGTATTTT. Its translation: CASSPAPGTDTQYF.

J is TRBJ1-2 and V is TRBV5-1; TRBD1 agrees at 9 bases. The CDR3 extends over 15 amino acids. Losses at the gene ends were 0 bases for V and 8 bases for J; bases not matched to a gene: 8. From germline, CDR1 is SGHRS and CDR2 YFSETQ. CDR3 region: CASSLDNRGREGYTF. Here the CDR3 DNA reads TGCGCCAGCAGCTTGGACAACAGGGGGCGCGAGGGCTACACCTTC.

The chain uses TRBV11-2 and TRBJ2-7; 7 bases map to TRBD2. This CDR3 contains 14 residues. After removal of 1 base from V and 4 bases from J, the junction contained 4 bases not matched to a gene. Germline CDR1 reads SGHAT; CDR2 reads FQNNGV. The CDR3 DNA follows: TGTGCCAGCAGCTTAGGCGGGAGAATATACGAGCAGTACTTC. As protein: CASSLGGRIYEQYF.

The chain combines TRBV9 with TRBJ1-4, with 11 bases fitting TRBD1. This CDR3 spans 14 amino acids. After removal of 4 bases from V and 7 bases from J, the junction contained 3 bases not matched to a gene. Per the germline V gene, CDR1 is SGDLS and CDR2 is YYNGEE. CDR3 sequence reads: CASSPGQGVEKLFF. CDR3 in DNA: TGTGCCAGCAGCCCGGGACAGGGGGTTGAAAAACTGTTTTTT.

The gene calls are TRBV27 and TRBJ1-6, with TRBD1 identical over 8 bases. Looked up from germline, CDR1 is MNHEY and CDR2 is SMNVEV (reference sequence). The CDR3 sequence is 15 residues long. The V segment lost 5 bases and the J segment 7 bases; nucleotides outside the gene matches: 7. The CDR3 sequence is CASSEPGQANSPLHF. The CDR3 nucleotides read TGTGCCAGCAGTGAACCGGGACAGGCGAATTCACCCCTCCACTTT.